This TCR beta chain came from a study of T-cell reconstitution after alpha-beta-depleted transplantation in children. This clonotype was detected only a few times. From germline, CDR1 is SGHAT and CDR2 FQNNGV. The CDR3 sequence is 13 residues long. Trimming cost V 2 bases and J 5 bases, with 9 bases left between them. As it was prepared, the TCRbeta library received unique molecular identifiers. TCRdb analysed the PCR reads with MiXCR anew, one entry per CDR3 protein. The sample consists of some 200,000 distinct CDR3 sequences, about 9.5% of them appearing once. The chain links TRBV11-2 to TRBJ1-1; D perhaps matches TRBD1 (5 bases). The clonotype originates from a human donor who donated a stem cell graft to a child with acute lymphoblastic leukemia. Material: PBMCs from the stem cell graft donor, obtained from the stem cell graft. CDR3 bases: TGTGCCAGCAGCTTAATGCCAGGGACTGAAGCTTTCTTT. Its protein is CASSLMPGTEAFF.